What follows are 27 T cell receptor beta chains derived from one specimen sequenced in a study of T cells in Graves' hyperthyroidism and ophthalmopathy. Template material for amplifying TCR beta CDR3 regions consisted of RNA transcripts. HTBI primers drove first-round RT-PCR of the TCR CDR3. TCRdb ran MiXCR on the multiplex PCR reads and lists one entry per CDR3 protein. The sample shows a few hundred thousand distinct CDR3 sequences, 15% to 19% of them seen only once. The specimen was blood. The origin of the receptors is a woman between 18 and 30 years old with Graves' hyperthyroidism.

This clonotype was seen many times. The V and J genes are TRBV2 and TRBJ2-5, with 8 bases that match TRBD1. There are 13 residues in the CDR3. The ends lost 7 bases at V and 3 bases at J; junction bases unmatched: 4. Germline CDR1 SNHLY, CDR2 FYNNEI. The CDR3 loop reads CASNLDREETQYF. CDR3 nucleotide sequence: TGTGCCAGCAACTTGGACAGGGAAGAGACCCAGTACTTC.

Many counts were recorded for this clonotype. The rearrangement joins TRBV27 to TRBJ2-7; D may be TRBD1 (6 bases). Germline values: CDR1 MNHEY, CDR2 SMNVEV (reference sequence). V was cut by 5 bases and J by 6 bases, with 17 bases left in between. CDR3 length: 14 amino acids. CDR3 amino acids: CASSLPDRFFEQYF. CDR3 in DNA: TGTGCCAGCAGTCTCCCCGACAGGTTCTTCGAGCAGTACTTC.

This clonotype was detected only a few times. The CDR3 loop reads CASSVADPNEQFF. The CDR3, as DNA: TGTGCCAGCAGTGTGGCAGACCCTAATGAGCAGTTCTTC. The chain is built from TRBV27 and TRBJ2-1, with D unclear. The ends were cut back, 5 bases at V and 7 bases at J, with 12 bases in the middle. The CDR3 has 13 amino acids. Germline assignment: CDR1 MNHEY and CDR2 SMNVEV (reference sequence).

This chain uses TRBV4-1 with TRBJ1-2; D is ambiguous. Deletions cut 0 bases from V and 2 bases from J, with 7 bases between. The CDR3 consists of 14 residues. Germline values: CDR1 MGHRA, CDR2 YSYEKL. The CDR3, as DNA: TGCGCCAGCAGCCAAGAGGATGGGAACTATGGCTACACCTTC. This encodes CASSQEDGNYGYTF.

The table lists this clonotype with many counts. This chain connects TRBV29-1 to TRBJ1-2; 7 nucleotides line up with TRBD1. The trim removed 0 bases at V and 4 bases at J, leaving 2 bases unmatched. This CDR3 is 13 amino acids long. Per the germline V gene, CDR1 is SQVTM and CDR2 is ANQGSEA. The CDR3 DNA is TGCAGCGTTGAAGAGACAGGGAGCTATGGCTACACCTTC. This codes for CSVEETGSYGYTF.

A remark on this clonotype: A much larger clone is a single base away; this may be a read error. V gene TRBV27 combines with J gene TRBJ2-7; the match to TRBD2 covers 10 bases. The germline gives CDR1 MNHEY, CDR2 SMNVEV (reference sequence). The CDR3 has 17 residues. CDR3: CASSSPFRLAGTYEQCF. The DNA for the CDR3 is TGTGCCAGCAGCTCACCTTTTAGACTAGCGGGTACCTACGAGCAGTGCTTC.

The rearrangement joins TRBV14 to TRBJ2-5; maybe TRBD1 (5 bases). The ends were cut back, 4 bases at V and 2 bases at J, with 11 bases in the middle. The germline V gene has CDR1 SGHDN and CDR2 FVKESK. The CDR3 runs 14 residues. CDR3 DNA: TGTGCCAGCAGCCCTGGACATTATCAAGAGACCCAGTACTTC. Translated, it gives CASSPGHYQETQYF.

This clonotype was counted many times. The chain is built from TRBV2 and TRBJ2-1, with TRBD2 matching 13 bases. V was clipped by 6 bases and J by 8 bases; unmatched bases: 7. CDR1 is SNHLY and CDR2 is FYNNEI in the germline V gene. The CDR3 spans 15 residues. The CDR3 protein is CASSPLAGGGDEQFF. In DNA, the CDR3 is TGTGCCAGCAGCCCACTAGCGGGGGGGGGCGATGAGCAGTTCTTC.

This clonotype has just a few counts. This chain uses TRBV20-1 with TRBJ2-4; possible D gene TRBD1, 6 bases. The CDR3 totals 16 residues. CDR1 DFQATT and CDR2 SNEGSKA come from the germline V gene (reference sequence). V lost 2 bases and J lost 4, with 18 bases in between. The CDR3 reads CSARSIRGTDKNIQYF. The DNA for the CDR3 is TGCAGTGCTAGATCCATAAGGGGGACGGATAAAAACATTCAGTACTTC.

CDR3 loop: CASRPNRGTGYEQYF. CDR3 nucleotides: TGTGCCAGCAGACCCAACAGGGGGACAGGGTACGAGCAGTACTTC. The chain uses TRBV28 and TRBJ2-7, with 9 bases lining up with TRBD1. Germline loops: CDR1 MDHEN, CDR2 SYDVKM. This CDR3 has 15 amino acids. V shed 6 bases, J shed 4 bases, and the junction held 10 bases outside the gene matches.

This clonotype was recorded at least ten times. The chain uses TRBV12-3 or TRBV12-4 and TRBJ2-3; 7 positions match TRBD1. The junction had 2 bases not matched to a gene; V was cut back by 2 bases and J by 6 bases. The CDR3 runs to 13 residues. The chain's CDR3 is CASSLQGGDTQYF. The CDR3 DNA reads TGTGCCAGCAGTTTACAAGGGGGCGATACGCAGTATTTT.

In its sample, this clonotype was seen many times. The chain employs TRBV9 and TRBJ2-5; 13 positions agree with TRBD2. CDR1 and CDR2 from the germline V gene are SGDLS and YYNGEE. The ends lost 4 bases at V and 7 bases at J; junction bases unmatched: 7. The CDR3 consists of 15 residues. Written as DNA, the CDR3 is TGTGCCAGCAGCCCGACTAGCGGGGGGCCGGGGACCCAGTACTTC. Translated, it gives CASSPTSGGPGTQYF.

The chain has TRBV27 and TRBJ1-1; TRBD1 matches at 7 bases. This CDR3 region has 13 residues. CDR1 is MNHEY, CDR2 SMNVEV, per germline (reference sequence). V gave up 6 bases and J gave up 5 bases; unmatched junction bases: 6. The CDR3 DNA is TGTGCCAGCAGACAAGGGGGCCGTACTGAAGCTTTCTTT. It yields the protein CASRQGGRTEAFF.

This clonotype was counted ten times or more. V gene TRBV12-3 or TRBV12-4 combines with J gene TRBJ1-1, with 8 bases lining up with TRBD1. This CDR3 contains 15 residues. V shed 5 bases and J 0 bases; nucleotides not matched to a gene: 5. CDR3 DNA sequence: TGTGCCAGCAGTGCACAGGGGGGATTGAACACTGAAGCTTTCTTT. Translating it yields CASSAQGGLNTEAFF.

This chain connects TRBV12-3 or TRBV12-4 to TRBJ1-2; TRBD1 might be the D (5 bases). This CDR3 has 14 amino acids. V was pared by 1 base and J by 4 bases, with 10 bases between. In DNA, the CDR3 is TGTGCCAGCAGTTTAGAATTCAGGGCCTATGGCTACACCTTC. It specifies CASSLEFRAYGYTF.

The J gene is TRBJ1-6, the V gene TRBV3-1, with 10 bases identical to TRBD1. The ends lost 5 bases at V and 8 bases at J; junction bases unmatched: 12. The V gene's germline CDR1 is LGHDT and CDR2 YNNKEL (reference sequence). CDR3 length equals 17 residues. Here the CDR3 DNA reads TGTGCCAGCAGCAACCGGGACAGGGGCCCGCTGTATTCACCCCTCCACTTT. Translating it yields CASSNRDRGPLYSPLHF.

There are a few counts of this clonotype. This chain links TRBV12-3 or TRBV12-4 with TRBJ1-6; D is ambiguous. This CDR3 comprises 12 residues. V was clipped by 7 bases and J by 7 bases, with 8 bases between them. For the CDR3, the DNA is TGTGCCAGCACCGTAGGGAATTCACCCCTCCACTTT. Translation gives CASTVGNSPLHF.

In this sample, this clonotype turned up many times. V is TRBV7-6 and J is TRBJ2-7, with D possibly being TRBD1 (6 bases). The CDR3 runs to 14 residues. V shed 5 bases and J shed 3 bases, with 14 bases lying between them. The germline V gene encodes CDR1 SGHVS and CDR2 FNYEAQ. CDR3 loop: CASSLQTGNYEQYF. CDR3 nucleotides: TGTGCCAGCAGCCTCCAAACAGGGAACTACGAGCAGTACTTC.

This clonotype showed up many times. V is TRBV6-1 and J is TRBJ1-2; 7 nucleotides line up with TRBD1. The V gene's germline CDR1 is MNHNS and CDR2 SASEGT. V gave up 10 bases and J gave up 4 bases; unmatched junction bases: 6. The CDR3 runs 12 residues. The CDR3 DNA follows: TGTGCCACCACAGGGGATGGCTATGGCTACACCTTC. Translating it yields CATTGDGYGYTF.

The rearrangement uses TRBV19 and TRBJ1-1; perhaps TRBD1 as D (6 bases). There are 13 residues in the CDR3. The V gene's germline CDR1 is LNHDA and CDR2 SQIVND (reference sequence). The V and J ends lost 2 bases and 6 bases respectively, with 10 bases between them. CDR3 protein: CASSISQGPEAFF. The CDR3 DNA sequence: TGTGCCAGTAGTATATCTCAGGGGCCTGAAGCTTTCTTT.

This clonotype was observed a few times. A clone one base away is much larger, so this may be a read error. The chain joins TRBV12-3 or TRBV12-4 to TRBJ2-3, with TRBD2 matching over 10 bases. The CDR3 spans 16 residues. J gave up 0 bases and V 0 bases, and 0 bases lay outside the gene matches. Written as DNA, the CDR3 is TGTGCCAGCAGTTTAGCAGCGGGGGGGAGCACAGATACGCAGTATTTT. Amino acid sequence: CASSLAAGGSTDTQYF.

This clonotype appeared a few times. A read error may be the cause here, since a much bigger clone is one base away. CDR3 amino acids: CASSLRDPNYGYTF. The CDR3 coding sequence is TGTGCCAGCAGTTTACGGGACCCCAACTATGGCTACACCTTC. The chain links TRBV27 to TRBJ1-2; D is possibly TRBD1 (5 bases). V dropped 2 bases and J dropped 2 bases, with 9 bases sitting between them. Germline CDR1 and CDR2: MNHEY and SMNVEV (reference sequence). The CDR3 length is 14 residues.

This clonotype was observed many times. The CDR3 nucleotides read TGTGCCAGCAGAACCGGGACAGGGTTTCGAGGGGATACGCAGTATTTT. It is translated as CASRTGTGFRGDTQYF. This chain uses TRBV28 with TRBJ2-3; 9 nucleotides agree with TRBD1. This CDR3 contains 16 residues. Germline lookup yields CDR1 MDHEN and CDR2 SYDVKM. After removal of 6 bases from V and 6 bases from J, the junction contained 13 bases not matched to a gene. Using reference TRBV28 and TRBJ2-3 for the parts outside the CDR3, the full variable domain is DVKVTQSSRYLVKRTGEKVFLECVQDMDHENMFWYRQDPGLGLRLIYFSYDVKMKEKGDIPEGYSVSREKKERFSLILESASTNQTSMYLCASRTGTGFRGDTQYFGPGTRLTVL.

This clonotype was recorded many times. The chain links TRBV6-1 to TRBJ1-1; TRBD1 aligns across 7 bases. V shed 5 bases, J shed 8 bases, and the junction held 8 bases outside the gene matches. The CDR3 contains 13 residues. CDR1 MNHNS and CDR2 SASEGT come from the germline V gene. The CDR3 is CASSSHRGGEAFF. In DNA, the CDR3 is TGTGCCAGCAGTTCTCACAGGGGTGGGGAAGCTTTCTTT.

This clonotype was seen ten or more times. The rearrangement links TRBV6-1 to TRBJ2-7; 10 nucleotides line up with TRBD1. This CDR3 comprises 13 residues. CDR1 and CDR2 (germline): MNHNS, SASEGT. The V gene end was trimmed by 7 bases and the J gene end by 7 bases; junction bases not matched to a gene: 7. This chain's CDR3 is CASTRGTGDEQYF. The CDR3 region has the DNA TGTGCCAGCACTCGGGGGACAGGGGATGAGCAGTACTTC.

The chain is built from TRBV7-9 and TRBJ2-7; 9 nucleotides align to TRBD1. The CDR3 is 14 amino acids. V lost 3 bases, J lost 5 bases, and 5 bases stayed unmatched. Looked up from germline, CDR1 is SEHNR and CDR2 is FQNEAQ (reference sequence). This chain's CDR3 is CASSLGQGFHEQYF. In DNA form, the CDR3 reads TGTGCCAGCAGCTTGGGACAGGGTTTCCACGAGCAGTACTTC.

This chain uses TRBV19 with TRBJ2-1; 11 bases line up with TRBD2. J was trimmed by 10 bases and V by 5 bases; bases with no gene match: 13. CDR3 length: 16 residues. Germline CDR1 and CDR2: LNHDA and SQIVND (reference sequence). CDR3: CASSLAGGPKVGEQFF. As DNA, the CDR3 is TGTGCCAGTAGTTTAGCGGGAGGGCCGAAGGTCGGAGAGCAGTTCTTC.